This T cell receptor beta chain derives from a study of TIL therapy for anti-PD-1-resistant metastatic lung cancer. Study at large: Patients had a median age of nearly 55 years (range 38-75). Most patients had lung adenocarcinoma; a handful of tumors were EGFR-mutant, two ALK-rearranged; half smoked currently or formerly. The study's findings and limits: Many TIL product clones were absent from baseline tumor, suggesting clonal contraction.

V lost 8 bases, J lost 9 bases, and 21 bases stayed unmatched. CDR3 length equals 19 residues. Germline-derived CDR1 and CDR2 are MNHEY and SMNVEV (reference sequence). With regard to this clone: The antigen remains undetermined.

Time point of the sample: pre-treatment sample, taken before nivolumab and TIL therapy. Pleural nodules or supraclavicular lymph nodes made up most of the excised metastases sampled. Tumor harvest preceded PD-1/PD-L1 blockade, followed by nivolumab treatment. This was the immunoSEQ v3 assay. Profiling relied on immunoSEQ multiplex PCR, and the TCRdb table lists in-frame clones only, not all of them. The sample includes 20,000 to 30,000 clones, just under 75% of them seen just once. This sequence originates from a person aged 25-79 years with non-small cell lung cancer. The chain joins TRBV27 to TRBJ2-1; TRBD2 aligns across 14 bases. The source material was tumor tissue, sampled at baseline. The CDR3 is CASGDSWPGLAGEVGEQFF. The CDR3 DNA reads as TGTGCCAGCGGGGACTCTTGGCCGGGACTAGCGGGAGAGGTCGGTGAGCAGTTCTTC.